The 5 T cell receptor beta chains given below trace back to one sample, sequenced in a study of OX40 agonist ivuxolimab in advanced cancers. The repertoire was sequenced with immunoSEQ multiplex PCR; TCRdb's copy has only in-frame clones and lacks some. This table has about 23,000 clones, 60% to 85% appearing once. Sequences were derived from CD4+ or CD8+ T cells sorted from blood, sampled in a trial of the OX40 agonist ivuxolimab. Source of these receptors: an adult with an advanced solid tumor such as melanoma, head and neck, liver or kidney cancer.

The rearrangement uses TRBV28 and TRBJ2-1; 9 bases map to TRBD1. Germline loops: CDR1 MDHEN, CDR2 SYDVKM. V gave up 0 bases and J gave up 9 bases; unmatched junction bases: 9. There are 16 residues in the CDR3. CDR3 sequence (DNA): TGTGCCAGCAGTTTATGGGGGACAGGGATGTCGGGTGAGCAGTTCTTC. It is translated as CASSLWGTGMSGEQFF.

The V call is TRBV30, the J call TRBJ2-7; possibly TRBD1 or TRBD2 for D (7 bases each). The germline gives CDR1 GTSNPN, CDR2 SVGIG (reference sequence). This CDR3 has 15 residues. V lost 0 bases to trimming and J lost 9 bases, with 21 bases between them. The CDR3 loop reads CAWSVLAGGGNRQYF. The CDR3 DNA sequence: TGTGCCTGGAGTGTACTTGCAGGGGGGGGAAATCGGCAGTACTTC.

This clone qualifies as medium-sized. The chain links TRBV28 to TRBJ2-7, with 10 bases identical to TRBD1. In germline, CDR1 is MDHEN, CDR2 SYDVKM. The CDR3 is made up of 16 amino acids. Trimming removed 3 bases from V and 5 bases from J; junction bases left unmatched: 10. The CDR3 protein is CASSFFLRDRGHEQYF. DNA of the CDR3: TGTGCCAGCAGTTTTTTTCTCCGGGACAGGGGCCACGAGCAGTACTTC.

The J gene is TRBJ2-2, the V gene TRBV10-2, with D perhaps TRBD1 (5 bases). This CDR3 contains 16 residues. Deletions cut 11 bases from V and 2 bases from J, with 21 bases between. Germline CDR1 is WSHSY and CDR2 is SAAADI. Here the CDR3 reads CAPRMEGARNTGELFF. DNA for the CDR3: TGCGCCCCAAGAATGGAAGGGGCAAGAAACACCGGGGAGCTGTTTTTT.

The rearrangement joins TRBV13 to TRBJ2-3; perhaps TRBD1 as D (6 bases). This CDR3 spans 14 amino acids. Germline lookup yields CDR1 PRHDT and CDR2 FYEKMQ (reference sequence). V was clipped by 5 bases and J by 0 bases, with 9 bases between them. CDR3 sequence reads: CASSIRGSTDTQYF. For the CDR3, the DNA is TGTGCCAGCAGCATCAGGGGAAGCACAGATACGCAGTATTTT.